A single sample gave rise to the 11 T cell receptor beta chains below, sequenced in a study of tumor-infiltrating lymphocytes in oesophageal squamous cell carcinoma. TCRdb reprocessed the PCR reads with MiXCR, giving one entry per CDR3 protein. The table includes 6,000 or so distinct CDR3 sequences, 15% detected once. Sequences were obtained from normal esophageal tissue next to the tumor. The origin of the receptors is a male donor with esophageal squamous cell carcinoma.

The chain is built from TRBV20-1 and TRBJ2-1; 11 bases map to TRBD2. V dropped 7 bases and J dropped 6; count of bases not matched to a gene: 17. CDR1 is DFQATT and CDR2 is SNEGSKA in the germline V gene (reference sequence). The CDR3 loop spans 17 amino acids. CDR3 in DNA: TGCAGTGGCGCCGGGACTAGCGGTCCAGGGCGGCTCAATGAGCAGTTCTTC. This gives the protein CSGAGTSGPGRLNEQFF.

With respect to this clonotype: This likely comes from a read error, as the CDR3 has no conserved phenylalanine or tryptophan at its end. The limits of the CDR3 on the DNA are not certain, so only TCRdb's listed CDR3 is given. The rearrangement joins TRBV7-2 to TRBJ2-3; no check of the table's D call, TRBD1, against the DNA was made. The CDR3 is 15 residues long, ends included. Germline lookup yields CDR1 SGHTA and CDR2 FQGNSA. The CDR3 here is CASSLARANGYTFGS.

This clonotype was recorded at least ten times. The V call is TRBV7-9, the J call TRBJ1-2, with a possible D match to TRBD1 (6 bases). This CDR3 is 14 amino acids long. Trimming stripped 1 base from V and 6 bases from J, with 12 bases between. Per germline, CDR1 SEHNR and CDR2 FQNEAQ (reference sequence). CDR3 nucleotide sequence: TGTGCCAGCAGCTTAGGGGGGGCGGAAAATGGCTACACCTTC. Its protein is CASSLGGAENGYTF.

V usage is TRBV5-1 and J usage is TRBJ1-1; possibly TRBD1 for D (5 bases). CDR3 size: 12 residues. V was pared by 6 bases and J by 6 bases, with 12 bases between. Germline V gives CDR1 SGHRS, CDR2 YFSETQ. As DNA, the CDR3 is TGCGCCAGCAAGGACCAGGGCGCTGAAGCTTTCTTT. Amino acid sequence: CASKDQGAEAFF.

This clonotype was seen many times. The V call is TRBV25-1, the J call TRBJ1-1; D might be TRBD1 (5 bases). The germline V and J ends were trimmed by 7 bases and 3 bases, with 12 bases remaining between them. Germline CDR1 and CDR2: MGHDK and SYGVNS. The CDR3 has 13 amino acids. CDR3 nucleotides: TGTGCCAGCAAGACGTGGGGCTACACTGAAGCTTTCTTT. Residues: CASKTWGYTEAFF.

Remarks on this clonotype: Just one base apart from a much larger clone, this may be a read error. The gene calls are TRBV6-1 and TRBJ2-5; D might be TRBD1 (5 bases). The CDR3 spans 13 residues. V shed 6 bases and J shed 11 bases, with 19 bases lying between them. Germline CDR1 reads MNHNS; CDR2 reads SASEGT. This chain's CDR3 is CASSMGHLNEQYF. The CDR3 region has the DNA TGTGCCAGCAGCATGGGGCACCTCAATGAGCAGTACTTC.

The chain is built from TRBV9 and TRBJ1-1; no clear D gene. Germline loops: CDR1 SGDLS, CDR2 YYNGEE. The CDR3 contains 13 residues. The V end was cut by 0 bases, the J end by 1 base, with 4 bases between. CDR3: CASSVDENTEAFF. In DNA form, the CDR3 reads TGTGCCAGCAGCGTAGACGAGAACACTGAAGCTTTCTTT.

This clonotype was detected many times. A read error may be the cause here, since a much bigger clone is one base away. The chain joins TRBV2 to TRBJ1-1, with TRBD1 as a possible D gene (5 bases). CDR1 is SNHLY and CDR2 is FYNNEI in the germline V gene. Trimming removed 6 bases from V and 0 bases from J, with 8 bases in between. CDR3 length equals 13 residues. Here the CDR3 DNA reads TGTGCCAGCAGCCTGACAGTGAACACTGAAGCTTTCTTT. Residues: CASSLTVNTEAFF.

By frequency in the sample, this clonotype is large (0.1 to 1%). The chain employs TRBV7-3 and TRBJ2-1, with no clear D. This CDR3 is built from 14 residues. V dropped 2 bases and J dropped 3 bases, with 8 bases sitting between them. Germline CDR1 SGHTA, CDR2 FQGTGA. This chain's CDR3 is CASSLALGYNEQFF. In nucleotides, the CDR3 is TGTGCCAGCAGCTTAGCGTTGGGCTACAATGAGCAGTTCTTC.

Points on this clonotype: This may come from a read error, since a much larger clone is one base off. The CDR3 is CASSARPPGGVTGELYF. The CDR3 nucleotides are TGTGCCAGCAGTGCTCGCCCTCCGGGGGGGGTCACCGGGGAGCTGTATTTT. This sequence joins TRBV6-1 and TRBJ2-3; 8 nucleotides align to TRBD2. The CDR3 runs 17 residues. The J segment lost 14 bases and the V segment lost 4 bases, leaving 23 bases of the junction unmatched. Looked up from germline, CDR1 is MNHNS and CDR2 is SASEGT.

Concerning this clonotype itself: This may be a read error: a much more frequent sequence differs by one nucleotide. The V and J genes are TRBV27 and TRBJ1-1; D is perhaps TRBD1 (5 bases). Per the germline V gene, CDR1 is MNHEY and CDR2 is SMNVEV (reference sequence). This CDR3 has 13 residues. Here the CDR3 reads CARRKGHLPEAFF. The CDR3 region has the DNA TGTGCCCGCAGAAAAGGACATCTACCTGAAGCTTTCTTT.